Below are 27 T cell receptor beta chains sequenced from a single sample in a study of T cell responses to AZD1222 COVID-19 vaccine. Produced via immunoSEQ multiplex PCR; TCRdb's table is partial and in-frame only. The sample has 120,000 or so clones, around 93% seen once. Sequencing was performed on peripheral blood, taken on day 0 of AZD1222 vaccination. The receptor source for this set is an adult in good health.

DNA for the CDR3: TGTGCCAGTAGCCCCGGACTAGCGACCGAGCAGTACTTC. Translated: CASSPGLATEQYF. The rearrangement links TRBV19 to TRBJ2-7, with TRBD2 matching 9 bases. J lost 6 bases, V lost 6 bases, and 6 bases had no gene match. There are 13 residues in the CDR3. Germline V gives CDR1 LNHDA, CDR2 SQIVND (reference sequence).

The chain carries TRBV29-1 and TRBJ2-1, with unresolved D. Between the trimmed V and J ends, which lost 0 bases and 8 bases, there was a span of 5 bases. Germline assignment: CDR1 SQVTM and CDR2 ANQGSEA. The CDR3 runs to 11 residues. CDR3 protein: CSVEDRDEQFF. The CDR3 DNA follows: TGCAGCGTTGAAGATAGGGATGAGCAGTTCTTC.

In DNA, the CDR3 is TGCGCCAGCAGCCCCACAGGGGGCACGTACGAGCAGTACTTC. It codes for CASSPTGGTYEQYF. V usage is TRBV5-1 and J usage is TRBJ2-7; 9 bases map to TRBD1. Germline-derived CDR1 and CDR2 are SGHRS and YFSETQ. This CDR3 has 14 amino acids. V lost 4 bases, J lost 4 bases, and 6 bases stayed unmatched.

V is TRBV2 and J is TRBJ2-3, with D maybe TRBD2 (6 bases). Germline CDR1 SNHLY, CDR2 FYNNEI. CDR3 length: 13 residues. V lost 3 bases and J lost 4, with 8 bases in between. The CDR3 here is CASSEEGSDTQYF. In nucleotides, the CDR3 is TGTGCCAGCAGTGAGGAGGGTTCAGATACGCAGTATTTT.

The rearrangement uses TRBV7-2 and TRBJ2-7; 8 positions match TRBD2. With V trimmed by 2 bases and J by 5 bases, 8 bases remained unmatched. The CDR3 sequence is 15 residues long. Per the germline V gene, CDR1 is SGHTA and CDR2 is FQGNSA. As DNA, the CDR3 is TGTGCCAGCAGCTTATGGGCGGGGGGAACTAACGAGCAGTACTTC. Protein: CASSLWAGGTNEQYF.

The V and J genes are TRBV6-5 and TRBJ1-1; possible D gene TRBD1, 5 bases. The CDR3 consists of 16 residues. Germline loops: CDR1 MNHEY, CDR2 SVGAGI. Between the trimmed V and J ends, which lost 2 bases and 1 base, there was a span of 14 bases. The CDR3 nucleotides read TGTGCCAGCAGTTACGATCGATGGGGGGGGAACACTGAAGCTTTCTTT. Translation: CASSYDRWGGNTEAFF.

The rearrangement uses TRBV28 and TRBJ2-5, with a weak D call TRBD2 (5 bases). The CDR3 is made up of 13 amino acids. Germline V gene data show CDR1 as MDHEN and CDR2 as SYDVKM. V gave up 4 bases and J gave up 3 bases, with 9 bases separating them. The CDR3 reads CASSSRREETQYF. In DNA form, the CDR3 reads TGTGCCAGCAGTTCCAGGCGGGAAGAGACCCAGTACTTC.

As DNA, the CDR3 is TGTGCCAGCAGCCCTCACGGCGGGAGGGGTACCGGGGAGCTGTTTTTT. Protein sequence: CASSPHGGRGTGELFF. The rearrangement links TRBV28 to TRBJ2-2; 9 positions match TRBD2. Germline CDR1 is MDHEN and CDR2 is SYDVKM. This CDR3 contains 16 residues. Trimming at V came to 6 bases and at J to 5 bases, leaving 10 bases not matched to a gene.

A few counts support this clone. The V and J genes are TRBV6-1 and TRBJ2-7; D not certain. Between the trimmed V and J ends, which lost 2 bases and 4 bases, there was a span of 6 bases. Germline assignment: CDR1 MNHNS and CDR2 SASEGT. The CDR3 runs 12 residues. CDR3 loop: CASSEFLYEQYF. CDR3 in DNA: TGTGCCAGCAGTGAATTTTTGTACGAGCAGTACTTC.

The chain joins TRBV14 to TRBJ1-3; D may be TRBD1 (5 bases). The V and J ends lost 3 bases and 2 bases respectively, with 8 bases between them. The germline gives CDR1 SGHDN, CDR2 FVKESK. CDR3 length: 14 residues. CDR3 bases: TGTGCCAGCAGCCATGTCAGGGCTGGAAACACCATATATTTT. This translates into CASSHVRAGNTIYF.

The rearrangement joins TRBV29-1 to TRBJ2-1; 9 bases are a match to TRBD2. Germline CDR1 reads SQVTM; CDR2 reads ANQGSEA. The length of the CDR3 is 17 residues. V shed 3 bases, J shed 1 base, and the junction held 10 bases outside the gene matches. The CDR3 region is CSVELSGRFFSYNEQFF. For the CDR3, the DNA is TGCAGCGTTGAGCTTAGCGGGAGATTTTTTTCCTACAATGAGCAGTTCTTC.

The rearrangement links TRBV9 to TRBJ2-1, with 7 bases matching TRBD2. The V segment lost 4 bases and the J segment 5 bases; nucleotides outside the gene matches: 6. Germline V gene data show CDR1 as SGDLS and CDR2 as YYNGEE. The CDR3 is made up of 14 amino acids. The chain's CDR3 is CASSIASGNNEQFF. DNA of the CDR3: TGTGCCAGCAGCATCGCTAGCGGAAACAATGAGCAGTTCTTC.

V gene TRBV9 combines with J gene TRBJ1-2; a possible D gene is TRBD1 (6 bases). V lost 4 bases to trimming and J lost 7 bases, with 20 bases between them. CDR1 is SGDLS, CDR2 YYNGEE, per germline. The CDR3 has 15 amino acids. The CDR3 coding sequence is TGTGCCAGCAGCCACTCGGGTGGGGGGCTAAGTGGCTACACCTTC. Translating gives CASSHSGGGLSGYTF.

The rearrangement links TRBV4-3 to TRBJ1-1; D unresolved. The CDR3 has 16 residues. V dropped 3 bases and J dropped 0 bases, with 14 bases sitting between them. CDR1 and CDR2 from the germline V gene are LGHNA and YSLEER. CDR3 loop: CASSHSYAQMNTEAFF. The CDR3 bases are TGCGCCAGCAGCCACTCATACGCTCAAATGAACACTGAAGCTTTCTTT.

The DNA for the CDR3 is TGTGCCAGCAGCTATACGACCCCCGGAAACACCATATATTTT. Translated, it gives CASSYTTPGNTIYF. This sequence joins TRBV7-2 and TRBJ1-3; D call uncertain. Germline lookup yields CDR1 SGHTA and CDR2 FQGNSA. With 4 bases removed from V and 4 bases from J, the gap between germline ends came to 11 bases. There are 14 residues in the CDR3.

V is TRBV5-1 and J is TRBJ2-7, with 9 bases identical to TRBD2. This CDR3 has 14 amino acids. Looked up from germline, CDR1 is SGHRS and CDR2 is YFSETQ. V lost 0 bases, J lost 7 bases, and 5 bases stayed unmatched. The CDR3 bases are TGCGCCAGCAGCTTGGTTCTAGCGGGAAGTGAGCAGTACTTC. Translated: CASSLVLAGSEQYF.

V and J are TRBV30 and TRBJ1-2, with D maybe TRBD1 (6 bases). Germline CDR1 and CDR2: GTSNPN and SVGIG (reference sequence). V lost 2 bases and J lost 8, with 15 bases in between. The CDR3 runs 13 residues. The CDR3 coding sequence is TGTGCCTGGAGTCTTCAGGGGTGGGGCGGCTACACCTTC. Translating it yields CAWSLQGWGGYTF.

CDR3 coding DNA: TGCGCCAGCAGCTTGGACAGGGAAGGCTACACCTTC. Translating it yields CASSLDREGYTF. The rearrangement links TRBV5-1 to TRBJ1-2, with a tentative D call TRBD1 (6 bases). In germline, CDR1 is SGHRS, CDR2 YFSETQ. The germline V and J ends were trimmed by 0 bases and 8 bases, with 8 bases remaining between them. The CDR3 consists of 12 residues.

The chain is built from TRBV28 and TRBJ1-6; D remains ambiguous. From germline, CDR1 is MDHEN and CDR2 SYDVKM. Trimming stripped 2 bases from V and 7 bases from J, with 12 bases between. The CDR3 is 15 amino acids. The CDR3 DNA reads as TGTGCCAGCAGTTTAAGCGCAGCGCGGAATTCACCCCTCCACTTT. Translated, it gives CASSLSAARNSPLHF.

A note on this clone: One junction end disagrees with the germline gene, perhaps due to a read error. The genes are TRBV7-7 and TRBJ2-5, with D tentatively TRBD1 (6 bases). Germline V gene sequence: CDR1 SSHAT, CDR2 FNYEAQ (reference sequence). This CDR3 comprises 16 residues. The CDR3 region has the DNA TGTGCTAGCAGCTCGGGACAAGGTGGGCCCCTAGAGACCCAGTACTTC. Residues: CASSSGQGGPLETQYF.

The gene calls are TRBV5-1 and TRBJ1-1, with 8 bases identical to TRBD1. Looked up from germline, CDR1 is SGHRS and CDR2 is YFSETQ. V was clipped by 4 bases and J by 1 base; unmatched bases: 3. The CDR3 has 14 residues. The CDR3 bases are TGCGCCAGCAGCGGAGACAGGGGGAACACTGAAGCTTTCTTT. Its protein product is CASSGDRGNTEAFF.

J is TRBJ1-1 and V is TRBV21-1; whether TRBD1, the table's D call, matches the DNA was not checked. TRBV21-1 is deemed a pseudogene. The CDR3 is 15 residues long. The DNA for the CDR3 is TGTGCCAGCAGCCCTCGGGACAGGGGTAACCCTGAAGCTTTCTTT. It codes for CASSPRDRGNPEAFF.

This chain uses TRBV25-1 with TRBJ1-2, with D maybe TRBD1 (5 bases). CDR1 MGHDK and CDR2 SYGVNS come from the germline V gene. This CDR3 is 14 amino acids long. The germline V and J ends were trimmed by 1 base and 4 bases, with 10 bases remaining between them. This CDR3 reads CASSELGDGYGYTF. The CDR3 bases are TGTGCCAGCAGTGAATTGGGGGATGGCTATGGCTACACCTTC.

The rearrangement uses TRBV7-2 and TRBJ1-5, with TRBD1 matching over 9 bases. Germline trimming cut 4 bases from V and 1 base from J; bases unmatched to any gene: 2. From germline, CDR1 is SGHTA and CDR2 FQGNSA. CDR3 length equals 15 residues. The CDR3 bases are TGTGCCAGCAGCTACAGGGGGCTCAGCAATCAGCCCCAGCATTTT. Translation: CASSYRGLSNQPQHF.

This clone was seen repeatedly, ten times or more. The chain joins TRBV18 to TRBJ2-1, with D perhaps TRBD1 or TRBD2 (6 bases each). The V end lost 3 bases, the J end lost 10 bases, and 13 bases lay between the germline ends. CDR1 KGHSH and CDR2 LQKENI come from the germline V gene. The CDR3 covers 13 residues. Written as DNA, the CDR3 is TGTGCCAGCTCACCCGGGCCCGGGGGCGAGCAGTTCTTC. It translates to CASSPGPGGEQFF. Supplemented by reference TRBV18 and TRBJ2-1, the full variable domain reads NAGVMQNPRHLVRRRGQEARLRCSPMKGHSHVYWYRQLPEEGLKFMVYLQKENIIDESGMPKERFSAEFPKEGPSILRIQQVVRGDSAAYFCASSPGPGGEQFFGPGTRLTVL.

V gene TRBV10-3 combines with J gene TRBJ1-1; 9 positions agree with TRBD1. Germline V gene sequence: CDR1 ENHRY, CDR2 SYGVKD. The V and J ends lost 1 base and 8 bases, in that order; junction bases with no gene match: 17. CDR3 length: 18 amino acids. The CDR3 sequence is CAISEWSGTGKSGTEAFF. The CDR3 nucleotides are TGTGCCATCAGTGAGTGGTCCGGGACAGGGAAGAGTGGCACCGAAGCTTTCTTT.

The chain couples TRBV9 to TRBJ1-1; D gene ambiguous. Germline V gene lookup returns CDR1 SGDLS and CDR2 YYNGEE. Trimming removed 0 bases from V and 8 bases from J, with 23 bases in between. The CDR3 spans 17 residues. Here the CDR3 reads CASSVGPPRTGDEEAFF. The CDR3 DNA is TGTGCCAGCAGCGTAGGCCCCCCCCGCACGGGCGATGAAGAAGCTTTCTTT.